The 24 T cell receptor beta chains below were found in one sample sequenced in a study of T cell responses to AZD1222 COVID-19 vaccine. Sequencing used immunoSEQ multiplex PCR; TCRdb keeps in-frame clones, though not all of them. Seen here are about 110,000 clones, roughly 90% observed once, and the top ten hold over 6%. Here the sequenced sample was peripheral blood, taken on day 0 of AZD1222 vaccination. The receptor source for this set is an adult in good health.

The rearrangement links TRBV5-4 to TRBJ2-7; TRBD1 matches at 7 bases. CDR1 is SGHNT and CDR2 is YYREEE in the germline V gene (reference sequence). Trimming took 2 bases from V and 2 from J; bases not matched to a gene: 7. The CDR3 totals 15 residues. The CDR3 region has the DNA TGTGCCAGCAGCTTCGGCCGGGACAGAGCCTACGAGCAGTACTTC. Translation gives CASSFGRDRAYEQYF.

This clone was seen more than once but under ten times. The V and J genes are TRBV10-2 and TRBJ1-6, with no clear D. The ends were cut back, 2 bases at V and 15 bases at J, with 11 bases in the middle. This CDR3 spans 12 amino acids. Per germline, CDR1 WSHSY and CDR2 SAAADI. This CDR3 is CASSESSFLLHF. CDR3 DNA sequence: TGCGCCAGCAGTGAGAGTAGTTTTCTCCTCCACTTT.

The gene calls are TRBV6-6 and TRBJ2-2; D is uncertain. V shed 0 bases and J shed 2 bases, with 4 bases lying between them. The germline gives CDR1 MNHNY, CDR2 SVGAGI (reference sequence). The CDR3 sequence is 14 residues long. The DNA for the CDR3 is TGTGCCAGCAGTTACTCGCCCAACACCGGGGAGCTGTTTTTT. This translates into CASSYSPNTGELFF.

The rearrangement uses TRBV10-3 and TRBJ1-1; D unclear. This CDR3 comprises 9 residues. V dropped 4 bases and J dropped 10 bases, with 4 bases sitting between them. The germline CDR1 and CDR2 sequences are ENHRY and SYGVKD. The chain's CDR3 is CAISVPAFF. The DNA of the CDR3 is TGTGCCATCAGTGTACCAGCTTTCTTT.

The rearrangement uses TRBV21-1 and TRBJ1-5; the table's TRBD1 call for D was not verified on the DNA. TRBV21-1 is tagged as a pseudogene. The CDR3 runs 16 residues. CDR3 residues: CASSKVWQAANQPQHF. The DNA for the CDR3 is TGTGCCAGCAGCAAGGTGTGGCAGGCCGCCAATCAGCCCCAGCATTTT.

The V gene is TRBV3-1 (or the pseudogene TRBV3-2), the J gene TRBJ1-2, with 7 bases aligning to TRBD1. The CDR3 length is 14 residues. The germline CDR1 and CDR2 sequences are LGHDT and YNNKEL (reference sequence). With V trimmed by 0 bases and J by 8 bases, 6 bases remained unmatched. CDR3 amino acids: CASSQDGRGGGYTF. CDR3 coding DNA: TGTGCCAGCAGCCAAGACGGCAGGGGGGGCGGCTACACCTTC.

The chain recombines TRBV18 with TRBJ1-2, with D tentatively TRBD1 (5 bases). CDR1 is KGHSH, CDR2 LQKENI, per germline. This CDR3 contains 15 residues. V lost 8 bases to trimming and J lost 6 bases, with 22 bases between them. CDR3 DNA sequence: TGTGCCAGCCTACAACCGGGACTGCCTTATGATGGCTACACCTTC. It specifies CASLQPGLPYDGYTF. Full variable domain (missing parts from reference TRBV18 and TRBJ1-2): NAGVMQNPRHLVRRRGQEARLRCSPMKGHSHVYWYRQLPEEGLKFMVYLQKENIIDESGMPKERFSAEFPKEGPSILRIQQVVRGDSAAYFCASLQPGLPYDGYTFGSGTRLTVV.

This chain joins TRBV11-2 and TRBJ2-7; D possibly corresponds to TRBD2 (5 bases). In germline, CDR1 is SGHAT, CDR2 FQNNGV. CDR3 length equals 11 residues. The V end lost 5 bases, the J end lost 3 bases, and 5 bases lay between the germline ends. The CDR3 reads CASSGGYEQYF. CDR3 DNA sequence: TGTGCCAGCAGCGGAGGCTACGAGCAGTACTTC.

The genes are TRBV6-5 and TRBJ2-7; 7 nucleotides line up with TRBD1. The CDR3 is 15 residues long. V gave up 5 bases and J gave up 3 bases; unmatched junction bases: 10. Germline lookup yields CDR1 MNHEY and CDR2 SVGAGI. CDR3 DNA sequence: TGTGCCAGCAGTCCGTCCGGGACAGCGTTCTACGAGCAGTACTTC. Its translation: CASSPSGTAFYEQYF.

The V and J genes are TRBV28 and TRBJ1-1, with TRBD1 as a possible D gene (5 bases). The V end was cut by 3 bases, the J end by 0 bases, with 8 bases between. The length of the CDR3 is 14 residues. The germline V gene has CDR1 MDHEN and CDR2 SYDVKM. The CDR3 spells CASSFGAMNTEAFF. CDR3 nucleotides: TGTGCCAGCAGTTTCGGGGCAATGAACACTGAAGCTTTCTTT.

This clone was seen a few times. The CDR3 here is CASSTRGSNQPQHF. In DNA, the CDR3 is TGTGCCAGCAGCACCAGGGGTAGCAATCAGCCCCAGCATTTT. The chain links TRBV7-9 to TRBJ1-5, with D perhaps TRBD1 (6 bases). The germline CDR1 and CDR2 sequences are SEHNR and FQNEAQ (reference sequence). V lost 5 bases to trimming and J lost 0 bases, with 8 bases between them. This CDR3 has 14 residues.

In nucleotides, the CDR3 is TGTGCCAGCTCACCACCCGTCGGATTTTATGGCTACACCTTC. Protein product: CASSPPVGFYGYTF. The chain employs TRBV18 and TRBJ1-2; D is uncertain. Trimming removed 0 bases at V and 5 bases at J, with 10 bases between. Germline-derived CDR1 and CDR2 are KGHSH and LQKENI. The CDR3 covers 14 residues. Drawing the rest from reference TRBV18 and TRBJ1-2, the complete variable domain is NAGVMQNPRHLVRRRGQEARLRCSPMKGHSHVYWYRQLPEEGLKFMVYLQKENIIDESGMPKERFSAEFPKEGPSILRIQQVVRGDSAAYFCASSPPVGFYGYTFGSGTRLTVV.

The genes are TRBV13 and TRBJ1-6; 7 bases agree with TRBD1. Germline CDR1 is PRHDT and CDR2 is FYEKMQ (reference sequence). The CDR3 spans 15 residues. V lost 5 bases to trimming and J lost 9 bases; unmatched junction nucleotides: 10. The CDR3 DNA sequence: TGTGCCAGCAGCCTCGATGGCAGGGGGAGTTCACCCCTCCACTTT. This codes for CASSLDGRGSSPLHF.

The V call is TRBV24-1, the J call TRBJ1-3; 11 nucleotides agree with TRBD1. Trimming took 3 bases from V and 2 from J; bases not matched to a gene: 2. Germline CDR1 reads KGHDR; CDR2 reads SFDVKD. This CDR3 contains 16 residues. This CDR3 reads CATSDGTGGTGNTIYF. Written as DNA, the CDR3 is TGTGCCACCAGTGATGGGACAGGGGGTACTGGAAACACCATATATTTT.

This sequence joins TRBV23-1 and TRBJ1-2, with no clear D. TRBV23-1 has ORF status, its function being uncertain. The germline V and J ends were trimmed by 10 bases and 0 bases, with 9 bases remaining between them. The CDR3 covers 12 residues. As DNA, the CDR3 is TGCGCCAAGACAATGCCTAACTATGGCTACACCTTC. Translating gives CAKTMPNYGYTF.

CDR3 loop: CASSPRTGSNQPQHF. DNA of the CDR3: TGTGCCAGCAGTCCTCGCACAGGGAGCAATCAGCCCCAGCATTTT. The chain combines TRBV2 with TRBJ1-5; possible D gene TRBD1, 6 bases. The CDR3 runs to 15 residues. Trimming cost V 5 bases and J 1 base, with 12 bases left between them. The germline V gene encodes CDR1 SNHLY and CDR2 FYNNEI.

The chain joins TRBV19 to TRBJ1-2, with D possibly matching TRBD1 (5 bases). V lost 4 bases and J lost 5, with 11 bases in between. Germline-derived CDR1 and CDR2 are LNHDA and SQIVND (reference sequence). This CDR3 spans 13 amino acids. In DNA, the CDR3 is TGTGCCAGTAGTACCCCCCAGGGTTATGGCTACACCTTC. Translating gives CASSTPQGYGYTF.

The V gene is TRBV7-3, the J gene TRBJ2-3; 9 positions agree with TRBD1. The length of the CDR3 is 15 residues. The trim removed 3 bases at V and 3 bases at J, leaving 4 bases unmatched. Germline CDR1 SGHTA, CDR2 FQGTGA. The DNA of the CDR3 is TGTGCCAGCAGCTTTGCACAGGGGGCAACAGATACGCAGTATTTT. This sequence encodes CASSFAQGATDTQYF.

CDR3 in DNA: TGTGCCAGCCGACGACAGGGGATGAGGGACACTGAAGCTTTCTTT. This encodes CASRRQGMRDTEAFF. V usage is TRBV27 and J usage is TRBJ1-1; 8 bases match TRBD1. This CDR3 has 15 amino acids. Unmatched junction bases numbered 11, after V lost 8 bases and J lost 3 bases. Germline V gene data show CDR1 as MNHEY and CDR2 as SMNVEV (reference sequence).

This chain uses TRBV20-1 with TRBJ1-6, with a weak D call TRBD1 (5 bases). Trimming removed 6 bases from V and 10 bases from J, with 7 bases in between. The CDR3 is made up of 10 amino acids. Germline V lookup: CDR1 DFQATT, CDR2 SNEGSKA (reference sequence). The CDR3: CSAAGSPLHF. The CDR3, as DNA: TGCAGTGCGGCAGGGTCACCCCTCCACTTT.

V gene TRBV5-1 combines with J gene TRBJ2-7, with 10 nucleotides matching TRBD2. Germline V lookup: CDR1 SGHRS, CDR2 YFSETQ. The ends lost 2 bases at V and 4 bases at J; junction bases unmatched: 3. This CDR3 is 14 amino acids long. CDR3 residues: CASSLAGGWYEQYF. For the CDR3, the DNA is TGCGCCAGCAGCTTAGCGGGGGGGTGGTACGAGCAGTACTTC.

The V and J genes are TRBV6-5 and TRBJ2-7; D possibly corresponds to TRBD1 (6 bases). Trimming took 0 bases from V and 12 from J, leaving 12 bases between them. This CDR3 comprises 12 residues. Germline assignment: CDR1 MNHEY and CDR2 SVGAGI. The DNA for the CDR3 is TGTGCCAGCAGTTACTCCTGGACAGACCTGTACTTC. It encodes CASSYSWTDLYF.

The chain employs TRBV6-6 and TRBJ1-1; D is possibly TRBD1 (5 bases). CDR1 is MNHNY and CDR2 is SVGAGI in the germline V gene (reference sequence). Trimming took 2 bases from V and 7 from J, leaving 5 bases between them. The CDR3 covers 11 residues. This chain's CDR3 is CASSYGGEAFF. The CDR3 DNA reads TGTGCCAGCAGTTACGGGGGTGAAGCTTTCTTT.

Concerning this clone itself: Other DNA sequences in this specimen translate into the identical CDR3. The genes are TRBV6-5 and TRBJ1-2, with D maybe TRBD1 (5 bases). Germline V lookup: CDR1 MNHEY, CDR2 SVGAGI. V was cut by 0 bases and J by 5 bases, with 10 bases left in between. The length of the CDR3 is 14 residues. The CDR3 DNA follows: TGTGCCAGCAGTTACTCGAGTGGGGGGTATGGCTACACCTTC. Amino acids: CASSYSSGGYGYTF.